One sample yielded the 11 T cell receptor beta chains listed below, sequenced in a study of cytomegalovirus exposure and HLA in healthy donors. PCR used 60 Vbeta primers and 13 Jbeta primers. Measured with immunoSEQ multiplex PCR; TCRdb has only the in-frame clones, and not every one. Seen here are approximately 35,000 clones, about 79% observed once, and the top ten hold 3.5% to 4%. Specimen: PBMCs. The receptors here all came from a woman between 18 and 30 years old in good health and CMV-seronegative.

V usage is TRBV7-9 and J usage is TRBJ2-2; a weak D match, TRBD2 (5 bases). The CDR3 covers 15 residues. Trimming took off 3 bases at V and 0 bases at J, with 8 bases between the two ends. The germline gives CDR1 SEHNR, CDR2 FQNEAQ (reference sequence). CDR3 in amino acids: CASSFDYTNTGELFF. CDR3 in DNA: TGTGCCAGCAGCTTTGACTATACGAACACCGGGGAGCTGTTTTTT. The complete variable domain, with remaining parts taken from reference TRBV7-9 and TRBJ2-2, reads DTGVSQNPRHKITKRGQNVTFRCDPISEHNRLYWYRQTLGQGPEFLTYFQNEAQLEKSRLLSDRFSAERPKGSFSTLEIQRTEQGDSAMYLCASSFDYTNTGELFFGEGSRLTVL.

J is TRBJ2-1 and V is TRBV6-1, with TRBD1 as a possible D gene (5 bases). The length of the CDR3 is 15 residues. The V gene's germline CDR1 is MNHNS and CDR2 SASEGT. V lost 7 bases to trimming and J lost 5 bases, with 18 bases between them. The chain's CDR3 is CASTRVLGSNNEQFF. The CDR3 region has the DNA TGTGCCAGCACCAGGGTTCTTGGGTCGAACAATGAGCAGTTCTTC.

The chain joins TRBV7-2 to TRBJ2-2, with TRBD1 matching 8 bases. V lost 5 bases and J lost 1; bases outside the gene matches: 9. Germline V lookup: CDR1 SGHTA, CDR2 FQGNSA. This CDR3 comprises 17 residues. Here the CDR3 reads CASSTNSGTGNTGELFF. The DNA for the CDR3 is TGTGCCAGCAGCACAAACTCCGGGACAGGGAACACCGGGGAGCTGTTTTTT.

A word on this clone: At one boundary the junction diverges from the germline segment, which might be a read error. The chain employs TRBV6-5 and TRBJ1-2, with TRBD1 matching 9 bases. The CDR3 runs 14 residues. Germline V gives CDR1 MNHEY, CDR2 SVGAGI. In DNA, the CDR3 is TGTGCCAGCAGTAACCGGGACAGGGCCTATGGCTACCCCTTC. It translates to CASSNRDRAYGYPF.

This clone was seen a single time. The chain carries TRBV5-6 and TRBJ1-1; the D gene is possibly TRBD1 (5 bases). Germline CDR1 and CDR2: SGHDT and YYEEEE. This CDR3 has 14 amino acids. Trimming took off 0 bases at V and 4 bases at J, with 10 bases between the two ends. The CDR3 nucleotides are TGTGCCAGCAGCTTGGGGGGGGTTGGCACTGAAGCTTTCTTT. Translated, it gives CASSLGGVGTEAFF.

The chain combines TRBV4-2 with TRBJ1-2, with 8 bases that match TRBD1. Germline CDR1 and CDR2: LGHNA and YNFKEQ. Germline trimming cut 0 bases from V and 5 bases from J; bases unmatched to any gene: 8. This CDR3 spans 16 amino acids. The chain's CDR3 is CASSQDRQGARYGYTF. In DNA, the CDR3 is TGTGCCAGCAGCCAAGATAGGCAGGGGGCGCGGTATGGCTACACCTTC.

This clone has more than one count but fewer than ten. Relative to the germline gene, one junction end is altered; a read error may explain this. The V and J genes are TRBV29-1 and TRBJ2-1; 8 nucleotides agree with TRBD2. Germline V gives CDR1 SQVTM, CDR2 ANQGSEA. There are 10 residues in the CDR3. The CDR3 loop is CSSDGREGIF. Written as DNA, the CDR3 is TGCAGCAGTGACGGTCGGGAGGGCATCTTC.

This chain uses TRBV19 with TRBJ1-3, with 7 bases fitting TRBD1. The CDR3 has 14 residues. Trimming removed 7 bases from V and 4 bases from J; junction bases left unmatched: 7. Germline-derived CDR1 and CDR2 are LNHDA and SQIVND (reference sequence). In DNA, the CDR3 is TGTGCCAGTACCGAAGGGACAGTCGGAAACACCATATATTTT. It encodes CASTEGTVGNTIYF.

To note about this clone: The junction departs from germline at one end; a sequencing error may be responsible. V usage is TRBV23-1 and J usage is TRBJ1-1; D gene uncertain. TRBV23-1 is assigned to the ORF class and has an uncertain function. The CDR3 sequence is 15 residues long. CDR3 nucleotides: TGCGCCAGCAGTCAATCGACGGTCGTAAGGACTGAAGCTCTCTTT. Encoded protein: CASSQSTVVRTEALF.

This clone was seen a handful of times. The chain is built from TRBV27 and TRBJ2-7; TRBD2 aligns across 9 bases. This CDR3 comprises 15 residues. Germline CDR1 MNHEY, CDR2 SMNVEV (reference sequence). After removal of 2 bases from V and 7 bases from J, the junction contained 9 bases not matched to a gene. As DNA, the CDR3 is TGTGCCAGCAGTTTAGCACTAGCGGGCGGGCGGGAGCAGTACTTC. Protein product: CASSLALAGGREQYF.

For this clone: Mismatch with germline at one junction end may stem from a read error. The CDR3 sequence is CASSERDSPYSNQPQNF. The CDR3 DNA reads TGTGCCAGCAGTGAAAGGGACAGCCCTTATAGCAATCAGCCCCAGAATTTT. V gene TRBV25-1 combines with J gene TRBJ1-5; 7 nucleotides line up with TRBD1. The CDR3 sequence is 17 residues long. Germline CDR1 and CDR2: MGHDK and SYGVNS.